The 8 T cell receptor beta chains in this list originate from one sample, sequenced in a study of cytomegalovirus exposure and HLA in healthy donors. Vbeta (60) and Jbeta (13) primers were used in the PCR. TCRdb's copy holds only in-frame clones and misses some; the assay was immunoSEQ multiplex PCR. This sample has around 260,000 clones, with 80% found just once. Material: PBMCs. The receptors were gathered from a girl aged 2-10 years in good health and CMV-seronegative.

The V gene is TRBV2, the J gene TRBJ2-1, with TRBD2 identical over 7 bases. Germline-derived CDR1 and CDR2 are SNHLY and FYNNEI. The CDR3 runs to 14 residues. V gave up 3 bases and J gave up 8 bases; unmatched junction bases: 7. The CDR3, as DNA: TGTGCCAGCAGTGAGGTTATAGCGGGTGATGAGCAGTTCTTC. Encoded protein: CASSEVIAGDEQFF.

Note on this clone: Other DNA sequences within the sample encode an identical CDR3. This chain connects TRBV7-9 to TRBJ1-2; D remains unclear. Germline CDR1 reads SEHNR; CDR2 reads FQNEAQ (reference sequence). This CDR3 has 13 amino acids. V was cut by 1 base and J by 4 bases, with 7 bases left in between. Written as DNA, the CDR3 is TGTGCCAGCAGCTTAGGCGGTTCCTATGGCTACACCTTC. Translating gives CASSLGGSYGYTF. Variable domain in full (rest from reference TRBV7-9 and TRBJ1-2): DTGVSQNPRHKITKRGQNVTFRCDPISEHNRLYWYRQTLGQGPEFLTYFQNEAQLEKSRLLSDRFSAERPKGSFSTLEIQRTEQGDSAMYLCASSLGGSYGYTFGSGTRLTVV.

This clone has only a few counts. This rearrangement joins TRBV18 to TRBJ1-1, with TRBD1 identical over 8 bases. V gave up 2 bases and J gave up 1 base; unmatched junction bases: 3. The CDR3 consists of 15 residues. Germline V gene lookup returns CDR1 KGHSH and CDR2 LQKENI. CDR3 sequence: CASSPRGTGNTEAFF. In DNA form, the CDR3 reads TGTGCCAGCTCACCAAGGGGGACAGGGAACACTGAAGCTTTCTTT.

V is TRBV9 and J is TRBJ2-2; D gene uncertain. The V and J ends lost 0 bases and 3 bases respectively, with 12 bases between them. The CDR3 is made up of 16 amino acids. Germline V CDR1 and CDR2: SGDLS, YYNGEE. Written as DNA, the CDR3 is TGTGCCAGCAGCGTAGCGCCTAGACCTGACACCGGGGAGCTGTTTTTT. Protein sequence: CASSVAPRPDTGELFF.

This clone appeared once. The J gene is TRBJ1-4, the V gene TRBV5-1, with TRBD1 matching 9 bases. The V gene end was trimmed by 8 bases and the J gene end by 5 bases; junction bases not matched to a gene: 10. CDR1 SGHRS and CDR2 YFSETQ come from the germline V gene. The length of the CDR3 is 15 residues. CDR3 amino acids: CASRSPGTGNEKLFF. CDR3 coding DNA: TGCGCCAGTCGCTCACCGGGGACAGGGAATGAAAAACTGTTTTTT.

The chain employs TRBV5-1 and TRBJ1-2; maybe TRBD1 (6 bases). Trimming removed 0 bases from V and 4 bases from J, with 10 bases in between. CDR3 length: 14 residues. Germline loops: CDR1 SGHRS, CDR2 YFSETQ. CDR3 sequence (DNA): TGCGCCAGCAGCTTGGGGGACATGGGCTATGGCTACACCTTC. The encoded protein is CASSLGDMGYGYTF.

This clone came up once. V is TRBV18 and J is TRBJ2-5; possibly TRBD1 for D (6 bases). Looked up from germline, CDR1 is KGHSH and CDR2 is LQKENI. CDR3 length: 14 residues. With 5 bases removed from V and 2 bases from J, the gap between germline ends came to 12 bases. CDR3 in DNA: TGTGCCAGCTCAGGGAATAGGGGGCAAGAGACCCAGTACTTC. Its protein is CASSGNRGQETQYF.

The rearrangement uses TRBV2 and TRBJ2-5, with a possible D match to TRBD2 (7 bases). The germline CDR1 and CDR2 sequences are SNHLY and FYNNEI. The CDR3 covers 15 residues. V lost 7 bases and J lost 4, with 19 bases in between. Here the CDR3 DNA reads TGTGCCAGCACCAACCCGCAGGGAGGGGGAGAGACCCAGTACTTC. It codes for CASTNPQGGGETQYF.